A single sample gave rise to the 5 T cell receptor beta chains below, sequenced in a study of cytomegalovirus exposure and HLA in healthy donors. The PCR employed 60 Vbeta primers together with 13 Jbeta primers. The method was immunoSEQ multiplex PCR; TCRdb's version includes in-frame clones alone and lacks a portion of them. The profile shows approximately 85,000 clones, approximately 80% of them singletons. Sequencing was carried out using PBMCs. Source of these receptors: a man in his forties or fifties in good health and CMV-seropositive.

The chain has TRBV28 and TRBJ2-1; 8 bases align to TRBD2. CDR3 length equals 15 residues. With 5 bases clipped from V and 2 bases from J, the junction kept 5 bases outside the gene matches. The germline CDR1 and CDR2 sequences are MDHEN and SYDVKM. The DNA of the CDR3 is TGTGCCAGCAGTCCGACTAGCGCTGCCTACAATGAGCAGTTCTTC. Translating gives CASSPTSAAYNEQFF.

The chain joins TRBV7-2 to TRBJ2-7; D not resolved. The CDR3 has 13 residues. The germline CDR1 and CDR2 sequences are SGHTA and FQGNSA. Trimming pared 1 base from V and 2 bases from J, leaving 6 bases between. DNA of the CDR3: TGTGCCAGCAGCTTAGTGGCAGCCTACGAGCAGTACTTC. Protein sequence: CASSLVAAYEQYF.

The rearrangement uses TRBV30 and TRBJ1-5; 9 nucleotides align to TRBD1. Germline lookup yields CDR1 GTSNPN and CDR2 SVGIG (reference sequence). Germline trimming cut 1 base from V and 5 bases from J; bases unmatched to any gene: 6. The CDR3 is 15 residues long. CDR3 sequence (DNA): TGTGCCTGGAGTGGCGACAGGGGGAACTATCAGCCCCAGCATTTT. Translated: CAWSGDRGNYQPQHF. Looking up the rest from reference TRBV30 and TRBJ1-5 gives the full variable domain: SQTIHQWPATLVQPVGSPLSLECTVEGTSNPNLYWYRQAAGRGLQLLFYSVGIGQISSEVPQNLSASRPQDRQFILSSKKLLLSDSGFYLCAWSGDRGNYQPQHFGDGTRLSIL.

This clone appeared once. The chain joins TRBV5-1 to TRBJ2-1, with 7 bases matching TRBD1. Germline V gene data show CDR1 as SGHRS and CDR2 as YFSETQ. The CDR3 contains 16 residues. Trimming took 3 bases from V and 1 from J; bases not matched to a gene: 7. The CDR3 here is CASSSAGTESYNEQFF. CDR3 DNA sequence: TGCGCCAGCAGCTCCGCCGGGACAGAGTCCTACAATGAGCAGTTCTTC.

This clone was counted between two and nine times. The chain couples TRBV7-2 to TRBJ2-2, with 10 bases identical to TRBD1. The CDR3 runs to 15 residues. V gave up 8 bases and J gave up 6 bases; unmatched junction bases: 9. Germline assignment: CDR1 SGHTA and CDR2 FQGNSA. This chain's CDR3 is CASVAGTGVSGELFF. CDR3 in DNA: TGTGCCAGCGTCGCCGGGACAGGGGTATCCGGGGAGCTGTTTTTT.